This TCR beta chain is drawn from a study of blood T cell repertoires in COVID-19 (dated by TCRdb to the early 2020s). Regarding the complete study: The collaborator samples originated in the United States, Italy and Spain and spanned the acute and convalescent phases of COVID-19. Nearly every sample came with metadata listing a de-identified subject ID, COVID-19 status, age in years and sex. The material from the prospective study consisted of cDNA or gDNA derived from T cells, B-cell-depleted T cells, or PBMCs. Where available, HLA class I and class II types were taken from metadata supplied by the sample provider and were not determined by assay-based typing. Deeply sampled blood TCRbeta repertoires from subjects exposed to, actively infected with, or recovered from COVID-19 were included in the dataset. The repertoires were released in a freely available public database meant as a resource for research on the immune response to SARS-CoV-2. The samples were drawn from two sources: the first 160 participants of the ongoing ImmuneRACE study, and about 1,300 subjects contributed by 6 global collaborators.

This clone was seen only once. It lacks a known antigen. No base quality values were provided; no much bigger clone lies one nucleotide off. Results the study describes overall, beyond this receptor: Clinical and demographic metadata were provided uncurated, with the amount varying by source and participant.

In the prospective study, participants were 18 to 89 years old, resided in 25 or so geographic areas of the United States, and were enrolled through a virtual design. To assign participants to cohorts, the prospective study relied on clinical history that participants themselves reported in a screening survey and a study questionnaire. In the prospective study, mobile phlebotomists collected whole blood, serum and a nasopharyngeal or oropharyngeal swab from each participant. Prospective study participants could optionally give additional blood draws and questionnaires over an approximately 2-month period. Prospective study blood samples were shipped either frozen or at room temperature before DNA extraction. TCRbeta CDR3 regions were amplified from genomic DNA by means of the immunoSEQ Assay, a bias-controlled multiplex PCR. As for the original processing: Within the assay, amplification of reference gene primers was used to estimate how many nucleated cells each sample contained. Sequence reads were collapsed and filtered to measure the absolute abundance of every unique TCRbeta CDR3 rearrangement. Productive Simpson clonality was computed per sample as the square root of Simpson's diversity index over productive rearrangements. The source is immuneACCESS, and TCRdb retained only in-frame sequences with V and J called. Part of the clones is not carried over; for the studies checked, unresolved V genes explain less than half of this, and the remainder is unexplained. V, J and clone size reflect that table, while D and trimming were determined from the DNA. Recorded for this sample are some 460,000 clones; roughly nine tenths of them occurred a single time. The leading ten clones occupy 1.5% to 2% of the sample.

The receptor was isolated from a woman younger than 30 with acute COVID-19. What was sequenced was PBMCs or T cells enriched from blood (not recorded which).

The nucleotides are TGTGCCAGTAGTATTCGGGGTCGGACAGGGCATGGTTCACCCCTCCACTTT. Translated, this gives CASSIRGRTGHGSPLHF. The rearranged chain carries TRBV19 and TRBJ1-6; TRBD1 agrees with 8 junctional bases. Trimming takes 3 bases off V and 9 bases off J; junction bases not matched to a gene: 13. CDR1 and CDR2 are drawn from the germline V gene (reference sequence): LNHDA, SQIVND. Including the terminal cysteine and phenylalanine, the CDR3 comprises 17 residues. Only CDR3 DNA is held: 51 bases, read in frame from base 1.